This is a list of T cell receptor beta chains from one sample in a study of OX40 agonist ivuxolimab in advanced cancers. The protocol was immunoSEQ multiplex PCR, while the TCRdb copy is restricted to in-frame clones and leaves out a portion. This sample has approximately 100,000 clones, with about nine tenths found just once. The sample in question was CD4+ or CD8+ T cells sorted from blood, obtained in a trial of the OX40 agonist ivuxolimab. The receptor source for this set is an adult with an advanced solid tumor such as melanoma, head and neck, liver or kidney cancer. The CDR3 runs from the conserved cysteine through the conserved F or W. A D gene is named only where the DNA matches it firmly. Part of the rows lack a size; the others show once, few, many or a class for expanded clones.

V	length	D	J	size	CDR3	DNA
TRBV7-2	15	-	TRBJ2-7	-	CASSLGDGGLYEQYF	TGTGCCAGCAGCTTAGGTGACGGGGGACTCTACGAGCAGTACTTC
TRBV5-5	14	-	TRBJ2-7	-	CASSLLAGAYEQYF	TGTGCCAGCAGCCTTCTGGCGGGGGCGTACGAGCAGTACTTC
TRBV7-9	11	-	TRBJ2-1	-	CASSLEGEQFF	TGTGCCAGCAGCTTAGAGGGTGAGCAGTTCTTC
TRBV9	15	-	TRBJ1-5	-	CASSADSRSNQPQHF	TGTGCCAGCAGCGCAGATTCACGGAGCAATCAGCCCCAGCATTTT
TRBV28	15	-	TRBJ2-7	-	CASQPGTAPSYEQYF	TGTGCCAGCCAGCCTGGGACGGCACCCTCCTACGAGCAGTACTTC
TRBV5-1	15	-	TRBJ2-5	-	CASSFGTDPLETQYF	TGCGCCAGCAGCTTCGGGACCGACCCGTTGGAGACCCAGTACTTC
TRBV7-8	16	-	TRBJ2-5	-	CASSLVGGLGQETQYF	TGTGCCAGCAGCTTAGTTGGGGGGCTAGGGCAAGAGACCCAGTACTTC
TRBV4-1	14	-	TRBJ2-1	-	CASRVNLDNNEQFF	TGCGCCAGCAGGGTGAATCTAGACAACAATGAGCAGTTCTTC
TRBV7-2	16	-	TRBJ1-4	once	CASSFRRGATNEKLFF	TGTGCCAGCAGCTTCAGGAGAGGCGCAACTAATGAAAAACTGTTTTTT
TRBV11-2	16	-	TRBJ2-7	-	CASSLPRSQLQYEQYF	TGTGCCAGCAGCTTACCCCGGTCGCAGCTACAATACGAGCAGTACTTC
TRBV27	13	-	TRBJ1-2	-	CASTSGANYGYTF	TGTGCCAGCACCTCAGGGGCAAACTATGGCTACACCTTC
TRBV7-9	13	-	TRBJ1-1	-	CASREGGYTEAFF	TGTGCCAGCAGAGAGGGGGGATACACTGAAGCTTTCTTT
TRBV6-6	13	TRBD2	TRBJ2-2	-	CASRTSLGGELFF	TGTGCCAGTAGGACTAGCCTTGGCGGGGAGCTGTTTTTT
TRBV2	15	TRBD1	TRBJ2-1	-	CASSESDRGINEQFF	TGTGCCAGCAGTGAATCGGACAGGGGTATCAATGAGCAGTTCTTC
TRBV7-8	16	TRBD1	TRBJ1-5	-	CASSLARTGHDQPQHF	TGTGCCAGCAGCTTAGCCCGGACAGGTCATGATCAGCCCCAGCATTTT
TRBV9	16	-	TRBJ2-1	-	CASSVGGGGSYNEQFF	TGTGCCAGCAGCGTAGGAGGCGGTGGCTCCTACAATGAGCAGTTCTTC
TRBV7-8	16	TRBD2	TRBJ2-1	-	CASSARLAGESNEQFF	TGTGCCAGCAGCGCCCGACTAGCGGGAGAAAGCAATGAGCAGTTCTTC
TRBV29-1	15	-	TRBJ2-3	-	CSVRTVNARTDTQYF	TGCAGCGTTAGGACGGTAAACGCTCGCACAGATACGCAGTATTTT
TRBV25-1	17	TRBD2	TRBJ2-3	-	CASSEGNSGRGLDTQYF	TGTGCCAGCAGTGAAGGGAATAGCGGGAGAGGATTAGATACGCAGTATTTT